This passage covers 15 T cell receptor beta chains from one sample sequenced in a study of OX40 agonist ivuxolimab in advanced cancers. Repertoires were generated with immunoSEQ multiplex PCR, while TCRdb's copy carries only in-frame clones and drops some. The table lists some 83,000 clones, 91% of them singletons, with 8.4% in the top ten. Source: CD4+ or CD8+ T cells sorted from blood, taken in a trial of the OX40 agonist ivuxolimab. The receptors derive from an adult with an advanced solid tumor such as melanoma, head and neck, liver or kidney cancer.

J is TRBJ2-2 and V is TRBV7-9; TRBD1 matches at 7 bases. The V and J ends lost 2 bases and 5 bases, in that order; junction bases with no gene match: 11. Germline CDR1 and CDR2: SEHNR and FQNEAQ (reference sequence). There are 17 residues in the CDR3. The CDR3 nucleotides read TGTGCCAGCAGCTTAATAGGGGGCCCTTTGTTGACCGGGGAGCTGTTTTTT. Residues: CASSLIGGPLLTGELFF. Full variable domain (rest looked up from reference TRBV7-9 and TRBJ2-2): DTGVSQNPRHKITKRGQNVTFRCDPISEHNRLYWYRQTLGQGPEFLTYFQNEAQLEKSRLLSDRFSAERPKGSFSTLEIQRTEQGDSAMYLCASSLIGGPLLTGELFFGEGSRLTVL.

With regard to this clone: Just one base apart from a much larger clone, this may be a read error. The chain employs TRBV30 and TRBJ1-5; 7 nucleotides agree with TRBD1. This CDR3 has 14 amino acids. CDR1 and CDR2 from the germline V gene are GTSNPN and SVGIG (reference sequence). V lost 6 bases and J lost 0; bases outside the gene matches: 5. CDR3 protein: CACGQENSNQPQHF. The CDR3 coding sequence is TGTGCCTGCGGACAGGAGAATAGCAATCAGCCCCAGCATTTT.

The genes are TRBV7-2 and TRBJ2-3; D is possibly TRBD2 (6 bases). Trimming removed 1 base at V and 2 bases at J, with 13 bases between. The V gene's germline CDR1 is SGHTA and CDR2 FQGNSA. The CDR3 sequence is 16 residues long. Here the CDR3 DNA reads TGTGCCAGCAGCTTAGTTGGAGGGAGTTACACAGATACGCAGTATTTT. Translated, it gives CASSLVGGSYTDTQYF. The full variable domain, completed using reference TRBV7-2 and TRBJ2-3, is GAGVSQSPSNKVTEKGKDVELRCDPISGHTALYWYRQSLGQGLEFLIYFQGNSAPDKSGLPSDRFSAERTGGSVSTLTIQRTQQEDSAVYLCASSLVGGSYTDTQYFGPGTRLTVL.

The J gene is TRBJ2-2, the V gene TRBV18; 8 bases are shared with TRBD1. V gave up 2 bases and J gave up 6 bases; unmatched junction bases: 5. Germline loops: CDR1 KGHSH, CDR2 LQKENI. The CDR3 has 15 amino acids. In DNA form, the CDR3 reads TGTGCCAGCTCACCAGGATCAGGGGGCCCCGGGGAGCTGTTTTTT. Its protein is CASSPGSGGPGELFF.

CDR3 bases: TGTGCCAGCAGCCCAACTAATGAAAAACTGTTTTTT. This encodes CASSPTNEKLFF. The rearrangement joins TRBV7-9 to TRBJ1-4; D gene unclear. Germline V gene lookup returns CDR1 SEHNR and CDR2 FQNEAQ (reference sequence). V lost 5 bases and J lost 0, with 1 base in between. This CDR3 has 12 amino acids.

V and J are TRBV25-1 and TRBJ1-2; TRBD1 aligns across 8 bases. The junction had 10 bases not matched to a gene; V was cut back by 0 bases and J by 7 bases. The CDR3 covers 16 residues. Germline values: CDR1 MGHDK, CDR2 SYGVNS. CDR3 region: CASSEYFSRGHGGYTF. The CDR3 bases are TGTGCCAGCAGTGAATATTTTTCCAGGGGGCATGGTGGCTACACCTTC.

This chain connects TRBV7-2 to TRBJ2-7, with 8 positions matching TRBD2. The CDR3 is 15 residues long. The germline V gene has CDR1 SGHTA and CDR2 FQGNSA. V shed 3 bases and J 7 bases; nucleotides not matched to a gene: 11. CDR3 coding DNA: TGTGCCAGCAGCTTTACCGGGACTAGGGGTGAGGAGCAGTACGTC. Amino acids: CASSFTGTRGEEQYV.

This rearrangement joins TRBV28 to TRBJ1-5; D uncertain. V lost 0 bases to trimming and J lost 5 bases, with 11 bases between them. This CDR3 is built from 15 residues. Germline lookup yields CDR1 MDHEN and CDR2 SYDVKM. CDR3 sequence reads: CASSLWIFNDQPQHF. DNA for the CDR3: TGTGCCAGCAGTTTATGGATTTTCAATGATCAGCCCCAGCATTTT.

V gene TRBV9 combines with J gene TRBJ1-2; possible D gene TRBD1, 5 bases. The CDR3 runs 14 residues. The germline gives CDR1 SGDLS, CDR2 YYNGEE. V shed 6 bases and J shed 4 bases, with 16 bases lying between them. CDR3 loop: CASNPGGVRYGYTF. The CDR3 DNA reads TGTGCCAGCAACCCCGGGGGGGTCCGCTATGGCTACACCTTC.

This chain connects TRBV9 to TRBJ2-1; D possibly corresponds to TRBD1 (6 bases). The germline V and J ends were trimmed by 4 bases and 4 bases, with 15 bases remaining between them. Germline CDR1 SGDLS, CDR2 YYNGEE. The length of the CDR3 is 15 residues. This CDR3 reads CASSPTGTGYNEQFF. CDR3 in DNA: TGTGCCAGCAGCCCAACAGGCACAGGGTACAATGAGCAGTTCTTC.

This clone was counted only a few times. Other DNA sequences within the sample encode an identical CDR3. The V gene is TRBV20-1, the J gene TRBJ1-2; no clear D gene. The CDR3 is 9 residues long. The ends were cut back, 5 bases at V and 7 bases at J, with 5 bases in the middle. Looked up from germline, CDR1 is DFQATT and CDR2 is SNEGSKA (reference sequence). This chain's CDR3 is CSAPGGYTF. DNA of the CDR3: TGCAGTGCTCCCGGTGGCTACACCTTC.

The gene calls are TRBV6-5 and TRBJ2-7, with 11 bases fitting TRBD2. V trimming: 3 bases; J trimming: 2 bases; junction bases outside the gene matches: 6. Per germline, CDR1 MNHEY and CDR2 SVGAGI. This CDR3 spans 16 amino acids. CDR3 amino acids: CASSYETSGATYEQYF. CDR3 coding DNA: TGTGCCAGCAGTTATGAGACTAGCGGGGCAACCTACGAGCAGTACTTC.

The V gene is TRBV4-1, the J gene TRBJ2-7, with 8 bases that match TRBD1. Germline CDR1 and CDR2: MGHRA and YSYEKL. The trim removed 6 bases at V and 5 bases at J, leaving 9 bases unmatched. This CDR3 region has 14 residues. The chain's CDR3 is CASSPGTGGDEQYF. The CDR3 DNA is TGCGCCAGCAGTCCCGGGACAGGAGGCGACGAGCAGTACTTC.

The chain employs TRBV4-1 and TRBJ1-5; D might be TRBD1 (6 bases). The germline gives CDR1 MGHRA, CDR2 YSYEKL. V lost 4 bases, J lost 3 bases, and 10 bases lay in between. The CDR3 covers 14 residues. The CDR3 here is CASSPRTVNQPQHF. DNA of the CDR3: TGCGCCAGCAGCCCTAGGACAGTCAATCAGCCCCAGCATTTT.

The chain is built from TRBV27 and TRBJ1-2, with TRBD1 identical over 10 bases. With V trimmed by 6 bases and J by 3 bases, 4 bases remained unmatched. Germline assignment: CDR1 MNHEY and CDR2 SMNVEV (reference sequence). This CDR3 comprises 14 residues. In DNA, the CDR3 is TGTGCCAGCAGCCGGGACAGGGGAGACTATGGCTACACCTTC. Translation: CASSRDRGDYGYTF.